The 17 T cell receptor delta chains below were found in one sample sequenced in a study of gammadelta T cells in human blood. TCRdb reprocessed the RT-PCR reads through CATT. This table has fewer than 2,000 delta-chain clones, 6.5% appearing once. Sequenced: non-Vgamma9Vdelta2 gamma-delta T cells from fetal blood. The receptors originated from a human fetus.

This clone was seen more than once but under ten times. This likely stems from a read error, as it lies one base from a far larger clone. This rearrangement joins TRDV1 to TRDJ2; possible D gene TRDD3, 5 bases. The CDR3 runs to 18 residues. Germline V gene sequence: CDR1 TSWWSYY, CDR2 QGS. V shed 2 bases and J shed 3 bases, with 19 bases lying between them. The CDR3 region is CALGENPAPYWLTAQLFF. CDR3 in DNA: TGTGCTCTTGGGGAAAATCCTGCCCCGTACTGGCTGACAGCACAACTCTTCTTT.

This clone has just a few counts. A much larger clone differs from this one at a single base, so this may be a read error. Other nucleotide sequences from this sample produce the same CDR3. The chain links TRDV1 to TRDJ2; perhaps TRDD3 as D (5 bases). V gave up 6 bases and J gave up 4 bases, with 12 bases separating them. There are 14 residues in the CDR3. Germline loops: CDR1 TSWWSYY, CDR2 QGS. In DNA, the CDR3 is TGTGCTCTTGGAGACAGGGGGGGGACAGCACAACTCTTCTTT. The encoded protein is CALGDRGGTAQLFF.

The sample holds a few counts of this clone. At the DNA level, this CDR3 is encoded by other sequences in the same sample as well. The chain employs TRDV3 and TRDJ1; D ambiguous. This CDR3 is 14 amino acids long. CDR1 TVYSNPD and CDR2 GDNSRS come from the germline V gene (reference sequence). The germline V and J ends were trimmed by 4 bases and 0 bases, with 15 bases remaining between them. The CDR3 sequence: CASNNPPYTDKLIF. For the CDR3, the DNA is TGTGCCTCTAATAACCCACCTTACACCGATAAACTCATCTTT. Combining the CDR3 with reference TRDV3 and TRDJ1 gives the whole variable domain CDKVTQSSPDQTVASGSEVVLLCTYDTVYSNPDLFWYRIRPDYSFQFVFYGDNSRSEGADFTQGRFSVKHILTQKAFHLVISPVRTEDSATYYCASNNPPYTDKLIFGKGTRVTVEP.

This clone was observed a handful of times. A much larger clone lies one base from this, so it may be a read error. The chain uses TRDV2 and TRDJ1; possible D gene TRDD3, 5 bases. Deletions cut 2 bases from V and 0 bases from J, with 18 bases between. The germline V gene has CDR1 GEAIGNYY and CDR2 EKD. This CDR3 is built from 17 residues. CDR3 protein: CACDMRGPPLNTDKLIF. CDR3 in DNA: TGTGCCTGTGACATGAGGGGGCCTCCCCTCAACACCGATAAACTCATCTTT.

As regards this clone: A far larger clone differs by one base, so this is likely a read error. This chain connects TRDV3 to TRDJ1; no clear D gene. The J gene, missing from TCRdb, was assigned here through DNA to germline matching. The V and J ends lost 3 bases and 2 bases respectively, with 10 bases between them. This CDR3 has 12 residues. Germline V lookup: CDR1 TVYSNPD, CDR2 GDNSRS (reference sequence). CDR3 DNA sequence: TGTGCCTTCAGGCGTGGGACCGATAAACTCATCTTT. Translation: CAFRRGTDKLIF.

By sample share, this clone is medium-sized. Other DNA sequences in the sample encode the same CDR3. This sequence joins TRDV1 and TRDJ3; D is possibly TRDD3 (6 bases). V gave up 5 bases and J gave up 0 bases, with 26 bases separating them. The CDR3 is 22 residues long. The germline V gene encodes CDR1 TSWWSYY and CDR2 QGS. CDR3 region: CALGQRLKTGGASSWDTRQMFF. The CDR3, as DNA: TGTGCTCTTGGGCAACGTCTAAAGACGGGGGGAGCTAGCTCCTGGGACACCCGACAGATGTTTTTC.

This clone was detected a few times. The rearrangement joins TRDV2 to TRDJ3; D may be TRDD3 (6 bases). The J gene, absent from TCRdb, was called here by matching the DNA to germline. Germline assignment: CDR1 GEAIGNYY and CDR2 EKD. V was cut by 3 bases and J by 1 base, with 18 bases left in between. This CDR3 contains 19 residues. The CDR3 protein is CACDALGALGSWDTRQMFF. The CDR3 DNA reads TGTGCCTGTGACGCCTTGGGGGCCTTAGGATCCTGGGACACCCGACAGATGTTTTTC.

This clone is labeled medium-sized. This sequence joins TRDV1 and TRDJ3; D unresolved. The CDR3 runs to 17 residues. Germline loops: CDR1 TSWWSYY, CDR2 QGS. The germline V and J ends were trimmed by 2 bases and 1 base, with 9 bases remaining between them. The CDR3 reads CALGEGVLSWDTRQMFF. The CDR3 coding sequence is TGTGCTCTTGGGGAAGGGGTACTTTCCTGGGACACCCGACAGATGTTTTTC.

This clone is deemed medium-sized. This chain joins TRDV2 and TRDJ1; 12 positions match TRDD3. Trimming removed 5 bases from V and 1 base from J; junction bases left unmatched: 7. Germline-derived CDR1 and CDR2 are GEAIGNYY and EKD. This CDR3 spans 16 amino acids. The CDR3 DNA reads as TGTGCCTGTGCTGGGGGATACGAAGCGGTCACCGATAAACTCATCTTT. It translates to CACAGGYEAVTDKLIF.

By sample share, this clone is medium-sized. The chain has TRDV3 and TRDJ2; 11 bases are a match to TRDD3. Germline V lookup: CDR1 TVYSNPD, CDR2 GDNSRS (reference sequence). CDR3 length: 16 residues. V trimming: 4 bases; J trimming: 4 bases; junction bases outside the gene matches: 11. Written as DNA, the CDR3 is TGTGCCTCTAGTTGGTGGGGGATACGAAAGACAGCACAACTCTTCTTT. Translating it yields CASSWWGIRKTAQLFF.

This clone was observed a few times. The rearrangement links TRDV3 to TRDJ1; 13 nucleotides agree with TRDD3. After removal of 0 bases from V and 2 bases from J, the junction contained 9 bases not matched to a gene. Per germline, CDR1 TVYSNPD and CDR2 GDNSRS (reference sequence). The CDR3 has 17 amino acids. In DNA form, the CDR3 reads TGTGCCTTTAGTGCCAACTGGGGGATACGGGGAACCGATAAACTCATCTTT. Translation gives CAFSANWGIRGTDKLIF.

This clone was observed a handful of times. A much larger clone differs from this one at a single base, so this may be a read error. The chain carries TRAV29/DV5 and TRDJ2; 8 bases match TRDD3. Looked up from germline, CDR1 is NSMFDY and CDR2 is ISSIKDK. The CDR3 runs to 14 residues. In DNA form, the CDR3 reads TGTGCAGCAAGCGGGGGATACTTGACAGCAAAACTCTTCTTT. The encoded protein is CAASGGYLTAKLFF.

About this clone: A much larger clone is a single base away; this may be a read error. The genes are TRDV1 and TRDJ1; 9 bases fit TRDD2. Germline V CDR1 and CDR2: TSWWSYY, QGS. The CDR3 is made up of 15 amino acids. Trimming took 5 bases from V and 8 from J; bases not matched to a gene: 12. For the CDR3, the DNA is TGTGCTCTTGGGCTGCCCCCTTCCTACGGGGAGAAACTCATCTTT. Translating gives CALGLPPSYGEKLIF.

Within the sample, this clone is medium-sized (0.01 to 0.1%). The V call is TRDV3, the J call TRDJ2, with 11 positions matching TRDD3. Germline loops: CDR1 TVYSNPD, CDR2 GDNSRS (reference sequence). The J segment lost 5 bases and the V segment lost 4 bases, leaving 9 bases of the junction unmatched. The CDR3 has 15 residues. The chain's CDR3 is CASARLGDKTAQLFF. CDR3 bases: TGTGCCTCCGCGAGACTGGGGGATAAAACAGCACAACTCTTCTTT.

By share of the sample, this clone is large. The chain combines TRDV2 with TRDJ3; 11 nucleotides match TRDD3. The trim removed 2 bases at V and 0 bases at J, leaving 2 bases unmatched. This CDR3 region has 18 residues. The germline CDR1 and CDR2 sequences are GEAIGNYY and EKD. The CDR3 here is CACDNTGGYSWDTRQMFF. CDR3 nucleotide sequence: TGTGCCTGTGACAATACTGGGGGATACTCCTGGGACACCCGACAGATGTTTTTC.

This clone is categorized as medium-sized. The rearrangement joins TRDV1 to TRDJ1, with D possibly being TRDD2 or TRDD3 (6 bases each). Deletions cut 2 bases from V and 0 bases from J, with 34 bases between. Germline CDR1 reads TSWWSYY; CDR2 reads QGS. The CDR3 has 23 residues. DNA for the CDR3: TGTGCTCTTGGGGAAAAAGCGAATATCCTACAGCTGGGGATCTATGGAGACACCGATAAACTCATCTTT. Its protein is CALGEKANILQLGIYGDTDKLIF.

In regard to this clone: A clone one base away is much larger, so this may be a read error. The J gene is TRDJ3, the V gene TRAV29/DV5; TRDD3 matches at 12 bases. Looked up from germline, CDR1 is NSMFDY and CDR2 is ISSIKDK. This CDR3 is built from 19 residues. CDR3 sequence (DNA): TGTGCAGCAAGCGCGTACTGGGGGATACCTTCCTGGGACACCCGACGGATGTTTTTC. This codes for CAASAYWGIPSWDTRRMFF. The whole variable domain, remainder taken from reference TRAV29/DV5 and TRDJ3, is DQQVKQNSPSLSVQEGRISILNCDYTNSMFDYFLWYKKYPAEGPTFLISISSIKDKNEDGRFTVFLNKSAKHLSLHIVPSQPGDSAVYFCAASAYWGIPSWDTRRMFFGTGIKLFVEP.